The 25 T cell receptor beta chains below all came from one sample that was sequenced in a study of vaccination and CD4 T cells after COVID-19. Treatment meaning: approximately nine-day PBMC culture with coronavirus spike peptide pools or control peptides (ViraFEST assay). These receptors' targets are unknown. Sequencing of cultured CD4+ T cell DNA used the Oncomine TCR Beta short-read assay. Using its own MiXCR run on the PCR reads, TCRdb lists one record per CDR3 protein. The sample shows 9,500 to 15,000 distinct CDR3 sequences, around half of them seen only once. Sequencing used cultured CD4+ T cells from blood, obtained after SARS-CoV-2 vaccination. These TCRs come from a human donor with COVID-19.

J is TRBJ1-1 and V is TRBV27; tentative D call: TRBD1 (6 bases). The CDR3 covers 13 residues. V lost 5 bases, J lost 4 bases, and 11 bases lay in between. Germline-derived CDR1 and CDR2 are MNHEY and SMNVEV (reference sequence). The chain's CDR3 is CASSLEGGTEAFF. The CDR3 DNA is TGTGCCAGCAGTCTGGAAGGGGGCACTGAAGCTTTCTTT.

The chain is built from TRBV7-2 and TRBJ1-1; D is unresolved. CDR1 and CDR2 from the germline V gene are SGHTA and FQGNSA. The CDR3 is 13 residues long. V lost 2 bases, J lost 2 bases, and 6 bases lay in between. CDR3 loop: CASSLFQNTEAFF. In nucleotides, the CDR3 is TGTGCCAGCAGCTTATTTCAAAACACTGAAGCTTTCTTT.

The chain is built from TRBV7-2 and TRBJ2-5, with D possibly being TRBD1 or TRBD2 (7 bases each). The CDR3 sequence is 15 residues long. CDR1 is SGHTA and CDR2 is FQGNSA in the germline V gene. V lost 4 bases and J lost 7, with 19 bases in between. The CDR3 region has the DNA TGTGCCAGCAGCTCCTCAGGGGGGGGCCTAGGGACCCAGTACTTC. Translating gives CASSSSGGGLGTQYF.

J is TRBJ1-6 and V is TRBV3-1; no clear D gene. Germline-derived CDR1 and CDR2 are LGHDT and YNNKEL (reference sequence). The V gene lost 1 base and the J gene lost 2 bases, with 9 bases spanning the gap. The CDR3 has 16 residues. CDR3 sequence (DNA): TGTGCCAGCAGCCAAGGAGGATCAGCCTATAATTCACCCCTCCACTTT. Amino acids: CASSQGGSAYNSPLHF. The whole variable domain, remainder taken from reference TRBV3-1 and TRBJ1-6, is DTAVSQTPKYLVTQMGNDKSIKCEQNLGHDTMYWYKQDSKKFLKIMFSYNNKELIINETVPNRFSPKSPDKAHLNLHINSLELGDSAVYFCASSQGGSAYNSPLHFGNGTRLTVT.

This clonotype came up a few times. The CDR3 region is CAWGTGEAFF. The CDR3 coding sequence is TGTGCCTGGGGGACAGGTGAAGCTTTCTTT. V usage is TRBV30 and J usage is TRBJ1-1; 8 bases line up with TRBD1. J lost 7 bases, V lost 5 bases, and 0 bases had no gene match. CDR1 is GTSNPN and CDR2 is SVGIG in the germline V gene (reference sequence). The CDR3 runs to 10 residues. Supplemented by reference TRBV30 and TRBJ1-1, the full variable domain reads SQTIHQWPATLVQPVGSPLSLECTVEGTSNPNLYWYRQAAGRGLQLLFYSVGIGQISSEVPQNLSASRPQDRQFILSSKKLLLSDSGFYLCAWGTGEAFFGQGTRLTVV.

In this sample, this clonotype turned up once. This rearrangement joins TRBV10-3 to TRBJ1-2; TRBD1 might be the D (5 bases). V lost 7 bases and J 7 bases, leaving 10 bases between the germline ends. CDR1 and CDR2 from the germline V gene are ENHRY and SYGVKD. The CDR3 has 11 residues. CDR3 coding DNA: TGTGCCATCACTCAGGGAACTGGCTACACCTTC. It specifies CAITQGTGYTF.

The chain combines TRBV20-1 with TRBJ1-5; no clear D. This CDR3 is 9 amino acids long. Germline CDR1 and CDR2: DFQATT and SNEGSKA (reference sequence). V lost 7 bases and J 7 bases, leaving 5 bases between the germline ends. The DNA of the CDR3 is TGCAGTGGAAAACAGCCCCAGCATTTT. The encoded protein is CSGKQPQHF.

V is TRBV7-2 and J is TRBJ2-2, with D possibly TRBD2 on 6 matching bases. CDR1 and CDR2 (germline): SGHTA, FQGNSA. The CDR3 has 17 residues. Trimming cost V 4 bases and J 0 bases, with 15 bases left between them. The CDR3 is CASSSVPPGANTGELFF. In DNA, the CDR3 is TGTGCCAGCAGCTCAGTCCCGCCGGGGGCGAACACCGGGGAGCTGTTTTTT.

The chain is built from TRBV7-8 and TRBJ2-4; unclear D gene. Trimming stripped 1 base from V and 8 bases from J, with 9 bases between. The germline gives CDR1 SGHVS, CDR2 FQNEAQ. This CDR3 is 13 amino acids long. CDR3 DNA: TGTGCCAGCAGCTTAGTGCAGCCGGACATTCAGTACTTC. Its translation is CASSLVQPDIQYF. The variable domain in full, with the rest retrieved from reference TRBV7-8 and TRBJ2-4, is GAGVSQSPRYKVAKRGQDVALRCDPISGHVSLFWYQQALGQGPEFLTYFQNEAQLDKSGLPSDRFFAERPEGSVSTLKIQRTQQEDSAVYLCASSLVQPDIQYFGAGTRLSVL.

The chain has TRBV5-4 and TRBJ2-7, with TRBD1 matching over 11 bases. Germline CDR1 is SGHNT and CDR2 is YYREEE (reference sequence). Trimming at V came to 4 bases and at J to 2 bases, leaving 8 bases not matched to a gene. The CDR3 is 16 residues long. CDR3 protein: CASSRTRTGGPYEQYF. The CDR3 region has the DNA TGTGCCAGCAGCCGAACCAGGACAGGGGGCCCCTACGAGCAGTACTTC.

A few counts support this clonotype. V and J are TRBV7-9 and TRBJ1-1, with 7 bases identical to TRBD1. Germline V gives CDR1 SEHNR, CDR2 FQNEAQ (reference sequence). CDR3 length equals 14 residues. The trim removed 0 bases at V and 4 bases at J, leaving 2 bases unmatched. CDR3 loop: CASSLAGGGTEAFF. DNA for the CDR3: TGTGCCAGCAGCTTAGCAGGGGGCGGCACTGAAGCTTTCTTT.

The chain recombines TRBV27 with TRBJ2-5; D remains unclear. V lost 4 bases to trimming and J lost 0 bases, with 3 bases between them. Germline V gene data show CDR1 as MNHEY and CDR2 as SMNVEV (reference sequence). This CDR3 region has 12 residues. CDR3 bases: TGTGCCAGCAGTTCTCACCAAGAGACCCAGTACTTC. Translated, it gives CASSSHQETQYF.

This chain connects TRBV28 to TRBJ2-7; 7 nucleotides match TRBD2. This CDR3 has 14 amino acids. Germline loops: CDR1 MDHEN, CDR2 SYDVKM. Losses at the gene ends were 7 bases for V and 3 bases for J; bases not matched to a gene: 9. The CDR3 reads CASIEGRAFYEQYF. The CDR3 DNA is TGTGCCAGCATCGAGGGGAGGGCCTTCTACGAGCAGTACTTC.

The rearrangement links TRBV20-1 to TRBJ1-6, with TRBD1 matching 8 bases. Germline CDR1 reads DFQATT; CDR2 reads SNEGSKA (reference sequence). The J segment lost 5 bases and the V segment lost 3 bases, leaving 6 bases of the junction unmatched. The CDR3 is 15 amino acids. The CDR3 protein is CSARGTGRDNSPLHF. For the CDR3, the DNA is TGCAGTGCTAGGGGGACAGGTCGGGATAATTCACCCCTCCACTTT.

The chain joins TRBV6-1 to TRBJ1-2, with a weak D call TRBD1 (5 bases). This CDR3 spans 15 amino acids. V lost 6 bases and J 5 bases, leaving 19 bases between the germline ends. From germline, CDR1 is MNHNS and CDR2 SASEGT. Here the CDR3 reads CASSPAGQDVYGYTF. DNA of the CDR3: TGTGCCAGCAGCCCAGCGGGGCAGGATGTTTATGGCTACACCTTC.

The rearrangement uses TRBV6-1 and TRBJ1-6, with 9 positions matching TRBD1. V trimming: 5 bases; J trimming: 10 bases; junction bases outside the gene matches: 9. The germline V gene has CDR1 MNHNS and CDR2 SASEGT. This CDR3 comprises 15 residues. The CDR3 reads CASSLGQGKYSPLHF. As DNA, the CDR3 is TGTGCCAGCAGTCTTGGACAGGGGAAGTACTCACCCCTCCACTTT.

This chain joins TRBV7-2 and TRBJ1-5, with TRBD1 matching over 10 bases. The CDR3 runs 15 residues. Per the germline V gene, CDR1 is SGHTA and CDR2 is FQGNSA. V dropped 5 bases and J dropped 5; count of bases not matched to a gene: 6. DNA for the CDR3: TGTGCCAGCAGCCTCGACAGGGGGCAGGATCAGCCCCAGCATTTT. Translating it yields CASSLDRGQDQPQHF.

The genes are TRBV20-1 and TRBJ2-3; 8 nucleotides agree with TRBD1. The trim removed 0 bases at V and 10 bases at J, leaving 12 bases unmatched. The CDR3 consists of 15 residues. Germline CDR1 and CDR2: DFQATT and SNEGSKA (reference sequence). The CDR3 DNA reads as TGCAGTGCTAGAGATGGCGGCAGGGGGCGTCCTGCGCAGTATTTT. This translates into CSARDGGRGRPAQYF.

The chain carries TRBV10-1 and TRBJ2-5, with a tentative D call TRBD1 (5 bases). The germline V gene encodes CDR1 WNHNN and CDR2 SYGVQD (reference sequence). This CDR3 region has 14 residues. V dropped 0 bases and J dropped 2 bases, with 7 bases sitting between them. The chain's CDR3 is CASSESAGQETQYF. The CDR3 region has the DNA TGCGCCAGCAGTGAGTCGGCAGGGCAAGAGACCCAGTACTTC.

The rearrangement links TRBV6-2 or TRBV6-3 to TRBJ1-5, with 8 bases lining up with TRBD1. V shed 4 bases and J 5 bases; nucleotides not matched to a gene: 25. This CDR3 contains 21 residues. CDR1 and CDR2 (germline): MNHEY, SVGEGT. The CDR3 sequence is CASSWGQTMWGQVLKDQPQHF. The CDR3 DNA sequence: TGTGCCAGCAGTTGGGGACAGACGATGTGGGGACAGGTACTGAAGGATCAGCCCCAGCATTTT.

This clonotype was picked up a small number of times. The chain carries TRBV20-1 and TRBJ1-5; a possible D gene is TRBD1 (5 bases). The CDR3 sequence is 15 residues long. CDR1 and CDR2 from the germline V gene are DFQATT and SNEGSKA (reference sequence). Between the trimmed V and J ends, which lost 1 base and 3 bases, there was a span of 13 bases. This CDR3 reads CSARVAGLINQPQHF. In nucleotides, the CDR3 is TGCAGTGCTAGAGTGGCAGGGCTGATCAATCAGCCCCAGCATTTT.

J is TRBJ1-1 and V is TRBV2, with D uncertain. V lost 6 bases and J 10 bases, leaving 12 bases between the germline ends. Germline V gene data show CDR1 as SNHLY and CDR2 as FYNNEI. The CDR3 length is 11 residues. Here the CDR3 reads CASRSYDAAFF. CDR3 in DNA: TGTGCCAGCAGGAGCTATGATGCAGCTTTCTTT.

V and J are TRBV7-9 and TRBJ2-2, with D possibly TRBD1 on 5 matching bases. This CDR3 is built from 13 residues. V gave up 3 bases and J gave up 6 bases, with 8 bases separating them. In germline, CDR1 is SEHNR, CDR2 FQNEAQ (reference sequence). CDR3 loop: CASSFRAAGELFF. For the CDR3, the DNA is TGTGCCAGCAGCTTCAGGGCGGCCGGGGAGCTGTTTTTT.

This clonotype was observed once. V and J are TRBV11-2 and TRBJ2-3; 9 bases match TRBD1. J lost 1 base, V lost 4 bases, and 6 bases had no gene match. The CDR3 has 16 residues. Germline CDR1 reads SGHAT; CDR2 reads FQNNGV. CDR3 DNA: TGTGCCAGCAGCTCAGTCACAGGGGGCCGCACAGATACGCAGTATTTT. This gives the protein CASSSVTGGRTDTQYF. Combining the CDR3 with reference TRBV11-2 and TRBJ2-3 gives the whole variable domain EAGVAQSPRYKIIEKRQSVAFWCNPISGHATLYWYQQILGQGPKLLIQFQNNGVVDDSQLPKDRFSAERLKGVDSTLKIQPAKLEDSAVYLCASSSVTGGRTDTQYFGPGTRLTVL.

The V gene is TRBV5-1, the J gene TRBJ2-3, with 12 bases identical to TRBD2. Germline trimming cut 3 bases from V and 2 bases from J; bases unmatched to any gene: 16. This CDR3 is built from 20 residues. CDR1 and CDR2 (germline): SGHRS, YFSETQ. In DNA form, the CDR3 reads TGCGCCAGCAGCTCAGCTAGCGGGGGGGCCTCTACTCTTGACACAGATACGCAGTATTTT. Translation: CASSSASGGASTLDTDTQYF. Variable domain in full (rest from reference TRBV5-1 and TRBJ2-3): KAGVTQTPRYLIKTRGQQVTLSCSPISGHRSVSWYQQTPGQGLQFLFEYFSETQRNKGNFPGRFSGRQFSNSRSEMNVSTLELGDSALYLCASSSASGGASTLDTDTQYFGPGTRLTVL.